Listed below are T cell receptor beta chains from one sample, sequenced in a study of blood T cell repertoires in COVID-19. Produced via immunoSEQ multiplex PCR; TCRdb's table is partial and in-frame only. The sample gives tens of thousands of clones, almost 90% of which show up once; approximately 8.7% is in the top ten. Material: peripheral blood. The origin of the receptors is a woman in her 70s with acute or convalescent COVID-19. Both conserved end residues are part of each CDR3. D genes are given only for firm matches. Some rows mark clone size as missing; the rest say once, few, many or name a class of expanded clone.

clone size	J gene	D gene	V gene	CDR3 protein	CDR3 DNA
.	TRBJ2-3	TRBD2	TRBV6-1	CASSEPGLAGADTQYF	TGTGCCAGCAGTGAACCTGGACTAGCGGGAGCAGATACGCAGTATTTT
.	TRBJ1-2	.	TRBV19	CATRGVGVYGYTF	TGTGCCACCAGAGGCGTCGGGGTCTATGGCTACACCTTC
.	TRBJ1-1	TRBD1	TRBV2	CASSVRGSTEAFF	TGTGCCAGCAGTGTCAGGGGGTCCACTGAAGCTTTCTTT
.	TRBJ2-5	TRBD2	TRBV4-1	CASSQEATAGGQGGRETQYF	TGCGCCAGCAGCCAAGAGGCGACAGCGGGGGGCCAGGGCGGGAGAGAGACCCAGTACTTC
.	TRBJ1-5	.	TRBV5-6	CASSLVLDRFNQPQHF	TGTGCCAGCAGCTTGGTGTTAGACAGGTTTAATCAGCCCCAGCATTTT
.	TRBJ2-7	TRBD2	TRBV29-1	CSVVGGVRAGQHYEQYF	TGCAGCGTTGTTGGGGGGGTTAGGGCAGGCCAGCACTACGAGCAGTACTTC
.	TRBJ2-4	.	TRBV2	CASSDKQTRIFGIQYF	TGTGCCAGCAGTGATAAACAGACCCGGATTTTTGGTATTCAGTACTTC
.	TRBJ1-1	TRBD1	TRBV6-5	CASLGTGMNTEAFF	TGTGCCAGCTTAGGGACAGGGATGAACACTGAAGCTTTCTTT
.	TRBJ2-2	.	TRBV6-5	CASRQTGELFF	TGTGCCAGCAGGCAAACTGGGGAGCTGTTTTTT
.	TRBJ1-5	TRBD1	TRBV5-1	CASSFGTDQPQHF	TGCGCCAGCAGCTTCGGGACAGATCAGCCCCAGCATTTT
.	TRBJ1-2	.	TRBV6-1	CASSETGFYGYTF	TGTGCCAGCAGTGAAACAGGGTTCTATGGCTACACCTTC
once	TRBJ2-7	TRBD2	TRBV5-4	CASSFTSGGSYEQYF	TGTGCCAGCAGCTTCACTAGCGGCGGCTCCTACGAGCAGTACTTC
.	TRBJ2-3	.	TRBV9	CASSVGAYVGTDTQYF	TGTGCCAGCAGCGTAGGGGCTTACGTAGGCACAGATACGCAGTATTTT
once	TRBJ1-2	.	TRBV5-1	CASSLGGATYGYTF	TGCGCCAGCAGCTTGGGTGGAGCTACCTATGGCTACACCTTC
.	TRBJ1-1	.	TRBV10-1	CASSDSGIKKSEAFF	TGCGCCAGCAGTGACTCCGGGATAAAAAAGTCTGAAGCTTTCTTT
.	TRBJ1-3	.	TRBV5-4	CASSWGGTSGNTIYF	TGTGCCAGCAGCTGGGGGGGGACATCTGGAAACACCATATATTTT
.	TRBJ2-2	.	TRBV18	CASSSRGEELFF	TGTGCCAGCTCATCCAGGGGTGAGGAGCTGTTTTTT
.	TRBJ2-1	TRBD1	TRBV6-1	CASSEDRTYNEQFF	TGTGCCAGCAGTGAGGACAGGACCTACAATGAGCAGTTCTTC
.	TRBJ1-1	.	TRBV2	CASSDQGLGTEAFF	TGTGCCAGCAGTGACCAGGGGCTAGGAACTGAAGCTTTCTTT
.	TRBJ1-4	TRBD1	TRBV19	CASSTRQGAAEKLFF	TGTGCCAGTAGTACCCGACAGGGGGCGGCTGAAAAACTGTTTTTT
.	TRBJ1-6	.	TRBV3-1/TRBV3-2	CASSQGASYNSPLHF	TGTGCCAGCAGCCAAGGGGCCTCCTATAATTCACCCCTCCACTTT
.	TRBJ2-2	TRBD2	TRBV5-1	CASRGLAGVQTGELFF	TGCGCCAGCAGAGGACTAGCGGGAGTACAAACCGGGGAGCTGTTTTTT
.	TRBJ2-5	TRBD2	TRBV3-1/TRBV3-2	CASSRILAGGQETQYF	TGTGCCAGCAGCCGCATACTAGCGGGGGGGCAAGAGACCCAGTACTTC
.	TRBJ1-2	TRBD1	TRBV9	CASSVEGAGNYGYTF	TGTGCCAGCAGCGTAGAGGGGGCCGGTAACTATGGCTACACCTTC
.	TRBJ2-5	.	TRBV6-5	CASSRLEGTQYF	TGTGCCAGCAGCCGCTTAGAGGGGACCCAGTACTTC